The 10 T cell receptor beta chains listed next were all sequenced from one sample in a study of beta chain features in type 1 diabetes (dated by TCRdb to the late 2010s). These receptors are not linked to any known antigen. Library creation used the immunoSEQ multiplex PCR assay. All of the isolated RNA was reverse transcribed with the High Capacity cDNA Reverse Transcription Kit, so expressed TCRB transcripts were sequenced. In TCRdb, the immuneACCESS table is reduced to in-frame sequences with V and J assigned. These tables do not hold every clone; where another copy was compared, an unresolved V gene accounts for under half, and the others remain unexplained. This sample holds 150,000 to 200,000 clones; roughly 9% were observed only once. The top ten hold 0.7% of the sample. Study-level results and caveats: Type 1 diabetes patients showed a moderate but significant shortening of TCRB CDR3 length in all four CD4+ subsets.

The sequenced sample was central memory CD4+ T cells from blood. These receptors were taken from a woman in her thirties with type 1 diabetes.

Only a few counts were recorded for this clone. The genes are TRBV19 and TRBJ2-1; D might be TRBD2 (6 bases). V gave up 6 bases and J gave up 4 bases, with 13 bases separating them. Looked up from germline, CDR1 is LNHDA and CDR2 is SQIVND (reference sequence). The CDR3 loop spans 14 amino acids. The CDR3 spells CASRVGRPYNEQFF. DNA for the CDR3: TGTGCCAGTAGGGTCGGGAGACCTTACAATGAGCAGTTCTTC.

The genes are TRBV5-1 and TRBJ1-1; 10 bases align to TRBD1. V gave up 4 bases and J gave up 1 base; unmatched junction bases: 4. The CDR3 covers 15 residues. CDR1 and CDR2 (germline): SGHRS, YFSETQ. The CDR3 sequence is CASSARQGANTEAFF. CDR3 nucleotides: TGCGCCAGCAGCGCCCGACAGGGGGCGAACACTGAAGCTTTCTTT.

This chain links TRBV7-3 with TRBJ2-2; TRBD2 might be the D (5 bases). Germline loops: CDR1 SGHTA, CDR2 FQGTGA. Trimming took 1 base from V and 6 from J, leaving 15 bases between them. CDR3 length: 16 amino acids. Here the CDR3 DNA reads TGTGCCAGCAGCTTAATTCTTTCTAGCCGTGCCGGGGAGCTGTTTTTT. Translating it yields CASSLILSSRAGELFF.

V usage is TRBV19 and J usage is TRBJ1-5; D call uncertain. V dropped 7 bases and J dropped 0 bases, with 13 bases sitting between them. Germline V gene sequence: CDR1 LNHDA, CDR2 SQIVND (reference sequence). CDR3 length: 15 residues. CDR3 in DNA: TGTGCCAGTATTCAAGCTTACCCTAGCAATCAGCCCCAGCATTTT. Its protein product is CASIQAYPSNQPQHF.

This chain joins TRBV7-9 and TRBJ1-5, with 8 bases matching TRBD1. CDR1 and CDR2 from the germline V gene are SEHNR and FQNEAQ (reference sequence). The CDR3 has 15 residues. V trimming: 3 bases; J trimming: 5 bases; junction bases outside the gene matches: 6. The CDR3, as DNA: TGTGCCAGCAGCTTGTCTTCAGGGGGCGATCAGCCCCAGCATTTT. Translation gives CASSLSSGGDQPQHF.

This clone was detected only a few times. V usage is TRBV28 and J usage is TRBJ2-6, with no clear D. CDR1 is MDHEN, CDR2 SYDVKM, per germline. The CDR3 totals 16 residues. Trimming stripped 6 bases from V and 1 base from J, with 13 bases between. The CDR3 bases are TGTGCCAGCAGAATCCGTGAACAATCTGGGGCCAACGTCCTGACTTTC. Its translation is CASRIREQSGANVLTF. Together with reference TRBV28 and TRBJ2-6, the CDR3 gives the full variable domain: DVKVTQSSRYLVKRTGEKVFLECVQDMDHENMFWYRQDPGLGLRLIYFSYDVKMKEKGDIPEGYSVSREKKERFSLILESASTNQTSMYLCASRIREQSGANVLTFGAGSRLTVL.

V is TRBV28 and J is TRBJ1-1, with 10 positions matching TRBD1. Germline V gene sequence: CDR1 MDHEN, CDR2 SYDVKM. The CDR3 has 13 residues. V lost 6 bases to trimming and J lost 5 bases; unmatched junction nucleotides: 3. DNA for the CDR3: TGTGCCAGCAGGCCGGGACAGGGGACTGAAGCTTTCTTT. Translation gives CASRPGQGTEAFF. Full variable domain (remainder filled in from reference TRBV28 and TRBJ1-1): DVKVTQSSRYLVKRTGEKVFLECVQDMDHENMFWYRQDPGLGLRLIYFSYDVKMKEKGDIPEGYSVSREKKERFSLILESASTNQTSMYLCASRPGQGTEAFFGQGTRLTVV.

The gene calls are TRBV11-1 and TRBJ2-5; 7 bases are shared with TRBD1. The length of the CDR3 is 15 residues. The junction had 7 bases not matched to a gene; V was cut back by 5 bases and J by 1 base. CDR1 is SGHAT, CDR2 FQDESV, per germline (reference sequence). In DNA form, the CDR3 reads TGTGCCAGCAGCCGTGGGGGACAGTTCCAAGAGACCCAGTACTTC. Translation: CASSRGGQFQETQYF.

This clone has only a few counts. This chain uses TRBV19 with TRBJ1-1; D remains unclear. Trimming removed 3 bases from V and 0 bases from J, with 8 bases in between. The V gene's germline CDR1 is LNHDA and CDR2 SQIVND (reference sequence). The CDR3 spans 14 residues. The CDR3 loop reads CASSIAGLNTEAFF. CDR3 DNA sequence: TGTGCCAGTAGTATCGCAGGATTGAACACTGAAGCTTTCTTT.

At least ten counts were recorded for this clone. The chain links TRBV7-9 to TRBJ2-1, with 10 bases that match TRBD2. Germline assignment: CDR1 SEHNR and CDR2 FQNEAQ (reference sequence). The CDR3 totals 16 residues. After removal of 5 bases from V and 4 bases from J, the junction contained 8 bases not matched to a gene. The CDR3 spells CASSIPLAGLYNEQFF. The CDR3 DNA follows: TGTGCCAGCAGCATACCACTAGCGGGATTATACAATGAGCAGTTCTTC.